Detailed here is one T cell receptor beta chain. The sample is drawn from a study of response to subunit inactivated influenza vaccine. There are 16 residues in the CDR3. Germline V gene lookup returns CDR1 LGHNA and CDR2 YSLEER. The trim removed 0 bases at V and 5 bases at J, leaving 6 bases unmatched. Via MiXCR, TCRdb re-called the RT-PCR reads, giving one row per CDR3 protein. The profile shows around 600,000 distinct CDR3 sequences, about 11% of them singletons. These data were also filed under a second study, of T cells expressing NK-cell markers. From that report: For TCR beta, cDNA was produced by 5'RACE template switching with UMIs. Repertoire data for TCR beta were derived from sorted T cells (CD3+CD56+NKG2C+, CD3+CD56+NKG2C- and CD3+CD56-NKG2C+). One of eight sequenced donors was HCMV-seronegative; the other seven were seropositive. These same clonotypes (in four donors) also led the CD3+CD56-NKG2C+ fraction. Questions lingered over whether expanded NKG2C+ T cell clones were HCMV-specific.

The clonotype originates from a man between 45 and 60 years old who received an inactivated influenza vaccine. V gene TRBV4-3 combines with J gene TRBJ1-3; TRBD1 matches 8 bases. The sample consisted of PBMCs from blood, taken on the day of vaccination. CDR3 nucleotides: TGCGCCAGCAGCCAAGATAAAGGACAGGGAAGAAACACCATATATTTT. Protein: CASSQDKGQGRNTIYF.